This T cell receptor (beta chain) appears in the sequencing data of a study of neurological immune-mediated disorders. In TCRdb, the 5' RACE reads were re-called with MiXCR into one record per CDR3 protein. The table lists approximately 70,000 distinct CDR3 sequences, 3% to 5% of them singletons. Study observations and caveats: Among expanded clones, no CDR3 amino acid sequences were shared across subjects, a pattern suggesting private repertoires in all groups.

The table lists this clonotype with many counts. The antigen remains unidentified. It was from 2 million PBMCs stored at -80 C that the unsorted libraries were obtained. V was trimmed by 1 base and J by 5 bases, leaving 8 bases between them. Germline V gene sequence: CDR1 LGHNA, CDR2 YSLEER. This CDR3 is 13 amino acids long. The receptor was isolated from a man aged 30 to 45 with multiple sclerosis. The sample was PBMCs. This sequence joins TRBV4-3 and TRBJ1-1; no clear D gene. CDR3 nucleotides: TGCGCCAGCAGCCAAGTAGGGTTAACTGAAGCTTTCTTT. It translates to CASSQVGLTEAFF.